Following are 26 T cell receptor beta chains from one sample sequenced in a study of CD8 T cells in Susac syndrome. Random-hexamer reverse transcription was applied to roughly 0.5 to 1 ug RNA. TCRdb reprocessed the immunoSEQ multiplex PCR reads via MiXCR and lists one record per CDR3 protein. This table has roughly 250,000 distinct CDR3 sequences, roughly 95% appearing once. Input material: CD4+ T cells from PBMCs. All receptors derive from a human donor with Susac syndrome.

This clonotype has a single count. This chain uses TRBV12-3 or TRBV12-4 with TRBJ2-1, with D maybe TRBD1 (6 bases). The CDR3 runs 15 residues. V lost 5 bases and J lost 3, with 14 bases in between. Here the CDR3 DNA reads TGTGCCAGCAGTCCTCCGGGACATCGCTACAATGAGCAGTTCTTC. Amino acid sequence: CASSPPGHRYNEQFF.

The CDR3 loop reads CATTGALETQYF. Here the CDR3 DNA reads TGTGCAACTACAGGCGCCTTGGAGACCCAGTACTTC. The V and J genes are TRBV30 and TRBJ2-5, with D possibly being TRBD1 (5 bases). This CDR3 is built from 12 residues. The germline CDR1 and CDR2 sequences are GTSNPN and SVGIG (reference sequence).

The chain links TRBV4-1 to TRBJ1-1; D gene uncertain. Germline V gives CDR1 MGHRA, CDR2 YSYEKL. The CDR3 covers 13 residues. The V end was cut by 3 bases, the J end by 1 base, with 6 bases between. The CDR3 DNA reads as TGCGCCAGCAGCCACAGGCAGAACACTGAAGCTTTCTTT. Translation gives CASSHRQNTEAFF.

This chain joins TRBV20-1 and TRBJ1-1; D may be TRBD1 (5 bases). There are 13 residues in the CDR3. CDR1 is DFQATT, CDR2 SNEGSKA, per germline (reference sequence). Trimming took 3 bases from V and 1 from J, leaving 9 bases between them. The CDR3 bases are TGCAGTGCTAGGAGGGACGGGAACACTGAAGCTTTCTTT. Its translation: CSARRDGNTEAFF.

The chain recombines TRBV7-9 with TRBJ1-3; possible D gene TRBD1, 5 bases. V lost 4 bases and J 0 bases, leaving 10 bases between the germline ends. Germline assignment: CDR1 SEHNR and CDR2 FQNEAQ (reference sequence). The CDR3 spans 15 residues. DNA of the CDR3: TGTGCCAGCAGCTCCGGACATCTCTCTGGAAACACCATATATTTT. Translated: CASSSGHLSGNTIYF.

This sequence joins TRBV20-1 and TRBJ2-5; 10 nucleotides match TRBD1. Germline CDR1 is DFQATT and CDR2 is SNEGSKA (reference sequence). The V and J ends lost 3 bases and 4 bases, in that order; junction bases with no gene match: 14. This CDR3 contains 17 residues. CDR3 DNA sequence: TGCAGTGCTAGCCCCACCCGGGACAGGGGTCGGCGAGAGACCCAGTACTTC. Protein: CSASPTRDRGRRETQYF.

The chain recombines TRBV4-1 with TRBJ2-7; D gene uncertain. Germline CDR1 is MGHRA and CDR2 is YSYEKL. The CDR3 contains 14 residues. Between the trimmed V and J ends, which lost 1 base and 2 bases, there was a span of 9 bases. CDR3 bases: TGCGCCAGCAGCCAAGTGGTCGGCGCCTACGAGCAGTACTTC. Translated, it gives CASSQVVGAYEQYF.

The CDR3 region has the DNA TGTGCCAGCAGCCGGCCCCCAGGGGACGAGACCCAGTACTTC. Translation: CASSRPPGDETQYF. This chain connects TRBV5-6 to TRBJ2-5, with D possibly being TRBD1 (6 bases). CDR1 SGHDT and CDR2 YYEEEE come from the germline V gene. V was shortened by 4 bases and J by 5 bases, with 15 bases between the two germline ends. The CDR3 runs to 14 residues.

The V gene is TRBV2, the J gene TRBJ2-5, with D perhaps matching TRBD2 (6 bases). The CDR3 spans 12 residues. CDR1 and CDR2 from the germline V gene are SNHLY and FYNNEI. Trimming removed 8 bases from V and 5 bases from J, with 12 bases in between. As DNA, the CDR3 is TGTGCCAGCCGGCCGGACTACGAGACCCAGTACTTC. Translation gives CASRPDYETQYF.

This chain links TRBV27 with TRBJ2-5; 7 nucleotides align to TRBD2. The V and J ends lost 8 bases and 1 base, in that order; junction bases with no gene match: 4. CDR3 size: 13 residues. Germline CDR1 MNHEY, CDR2 SMNVEV (reference sequence). In DNA form, the CDR3 reads TGTGCCAGCTACTCTAGCGGCCAAGAGACCCAGTACTTC. This sequence encodes CASYSSGQETQYF.

CDR3 in amino acids: CASSFRDPWPQHF. The CDR3 DNA follows: TGTGCCAGCAGTTTTCGGGATCCTTGGCCCCAGCATTTT. The chain has TRBV12-3 or TRBV12-4 and TRBJ1-5; D is uncertain. The V and J ends lost 3 bases and 9 bases respectively, with 12 bases between them. The CDR3 has 13 residues.

The chain has TRBV9 and TRBJ2-4; D unresolved. The germline V gene encodes CDR1 SGDLS and CDR2 YYNGEE. The CDR3 is 14 amino acids. V lost 7 bases and J lost 6, with 17 bases in between. CDR3 coding DNA: TGTGCCAGCTCCGAATCCGGGCCAACAAACATTCAGTACTTC. It specifies CASSESGPTNIQYF.

The chain couples TRBV20-1 to TRBJ1-5; D perhaps matches TRBD1 (6 bases). CDR3 length equals 15 residues. Germline V lookup: CDR1 DFQATT, CDR2 SNEGSKA (reference sequence). Trimming shortened V by 4 bases and J by 3 bases, and 16 bases separated the two germline ends. The CDR3 DNA follows: TGCAGTGCTATTGGGGAAACAGGGTACAATCAGCCCCAGCATTTT. As protein: CSAIGETGYNQPQHF.

The chain recombines TRBV6-5 with TRBJ1-1, with D hard to call. The germline V and J ends were trimmed by 0 bases and 5 bases, with 13 bases remaining between them. From germline, CDR1 is MNHEY and CDR2 SVGAGI. The CDR3 covers 15 residues. The CDR3 loop is CASSYSRGVGTEAFF. The CDR3, as DNA: TGTGCCAGCAGTTACTCTCGTGGGGTAGGGACTGAAGCTTTCTTT.

The V gene is TRBV3-1, the J gene TRBJ2-7; D is unclear. V dropped 3 bases and J dropped 5 bases, with 8 bases sitting between them. The CDR3 totals 12 residues. Germline V CDR1 and CDR2: LGHDT, YNNKEL (reference sequence). CDR3 nucleotides: TGTGCCAGCAGCCAGGTGTTGAACGAGCAGTACTTC. This codes for CASSQVLNEQYF.

This clonotype was found once. The chain recombines TRBV14 with TRBJ1-5, with D possibly matching TRBD1 (5 bases). Germline V gene data show CDR1 as SGHDN and CDR2 as FVKESK. V gave up 0 bases and J gave up 7 bases, with 7 bases separating them. CDR3 size: 13 residues. The CDR3 spells CASSQDWDQPQHF. CDR3 in DNA: TGTGCCAGCAGCCAAGATTGGGACCAGCCCCAGCATTTT. Filled out from reference TRBV14 and TRBJ1-5, the complete variable domain reads EAGVTQFPSHSVIEKGQTVTLRCDPISGHDNLYWYRRVMGKEIKFLLHFVKESKQDESGMPNNRFLAERTGGTYSTLKVQPAELEDSGVYFCASSQDWDQPQHFGDGTRLSIL.

This clonotype was seen a handful of times. This chain connects TRBV11-3 to TRBJ2-5, with TRBD1 identical over 8 bases. The CDR3 covers 12 residues. The J segment lost 7 bases and the V segment lost 6 bases, leaving 4 bases of the junction unmatched. CDR1 and CDR2 (germline): SGHNT, YENEEA. The CDR3 nucleotides read TGTGCCAGCAGAGGACAGGGTAGGACCCAGTACTTC. Translating it yields CASRGQGRTQYF.

This chain uses TRBV4-2 with TRBJ2-5; D is possibly TRBD2 (5 bases). Trimming pared 3 bases from V and 5 bases from J, leaving 7 bases between. Germline V gene data show CDR1 as LGHNA and CDR2 as YNFKEQ. The CDR3 extends over 12 amino acids. The DNA for the CDR3 is TGTGCCAGCAGCCATCCGGGGGAGACCCAGTACTTC. Translating gives CASSHPGETQYF.

This clonotype has just one count. The CDR3 sequence is CASSQVTPGSTEAFF. In DNA, the CDR3 is TGCGCCAGCAGCCAAGTCACCCCGGGGAGCACTGAAGCTTTCTTT. The chain joins TRBV4-1 to TRBJ1-1; D not certain. The CDR3 sequence is 15 residues long. CDR1 is MGHRA, CDR2 YSYEKL, per germline. Trimming shortened V by 1 base and J by 4 bases, and 13 bases separated the two germline ends.

The chain joins TRBV5-1 to TRBJ2-1; 12 positions match TRBD2. The CDR3 is 16 residues long. Per germline, CDR1 SGHRS and CDR2 YFSETQ. V was pared by 4 bases and J by 8 bases, with 10 bases of the junction left unmatched. For the CDR3, the DNA is TGCGCCAGCAGCCCCTCCCTAGCGGGAGGGGTTGATGAGCAGTTCTTC. The encoded protein is CASSPSLAGGVDEQFF.

The chain couples TRBV23-1 to TRBJ2-7; D may be TRBD2 (5 bases). TRBV23-1 is placed among ORFs of uncertain function. The CDR3 loop spans 14 amino acids. V dropped 2 bases and J dropped 6 bases, with 14 bases sitting between them. The chain's CDR3 is CASSQIRELGEQYF. CDR3 DNA sequence: TGCGCCAGCAGTCAAATACGGGAATTGGGCGAGCAGTACTTC.

CDR3 sequence: CSLRGAGGETQYF. The CDR3 region has the DNA TGCAGTTTGAGGGGCGCCGGAGGGGAGACCCAGTACTTC. The chain links TRBV29-1 to TRBJ2-5; D is possibly TRBD2 (6 bases). The CDR3 is 13 residues long. CDR1 is SQVTM, CDR2 ANQGSEA, per germline.

The chain joins TRBV20-1 to TRBJ2-5; possibly TRBD2 for D (5 bases). V lost 4 bases and J lost 3, with 18 bases in between. CDR3 length: 15 amino acids. Germline loops: CDR1 DFQATT, CDR2 SNEGSKA (reference sequence). CDR3 protein: CSAIPLRWGEETQYF. Here the CDR3 DNA reads TGCAGTGCTATACCCCTCCGGTGGGGAGAAGAGACCCAGTACTTC.

This clonotype was detected once. V is TRBV12-3 or TRBV12-4 and J is TRBJ1-1, with D maybe TRBD1 (5 bases). The CDR3 extends over 12 amino acids. The V end was cut by 5 bases, the J end by 11 bases, with 15 bases between. CDR3 bases: TGTGCCAGCAGTCCATCGGGGGTTAGTGCTTTCTTT. It codes for CASSPSGVSAFF.

The rearrangement joins TRBV20-1 to TRBJ2-1, with 11 bases matching TRBD2. Germline trimming cut 5 bases from V and 3 bases from J; bases unmatched to any gene: 3. Germline CDR1 DFQATT, CDR2 SNEGSKA (reference sequence). There are 14 residues in the CDR3. This CDR3 reads CSAPGLAGYNEQFF. The CDR3 nucleotides are TGCAGTGCTCCCGGACTAGCGGGCTACAATGAGCAGTTCTTC.

This chain joins TRBV30 and TRBJ1-4; D is ambiguous. The length of the CDR3 is 14 residues. Germline V CDR1 and CDR2: GTSNPN, SVGIG (reference sequence). Trimming shortened V by 3 bases and J by 8 bases, and 16 bases separated the two germline ends. The CDR3 sequence: CAWSVSDNGEKLFF. The CDR3 bases are TGTGCCTGGAGCGTCTCGGATAACGGGGAAAAACTGTTTTTT.